Following are 2 T cell receptor beta chains from one sample sequenced in a study of T cells in Graves' hyperthyroidism and ophthalmopathy. RNA transcripts served as the template for amplifying TCR beta CDR3 regions. Using the HTBI primer set, a first-round RT-PCR was run on the TCR CDR3. Each CDR3 protein is one row after TCRdb ran MiXCR on the multiplex PCR reads. The sample has under 550,000 distinct CDR3 sequences, 15% to 20% seen once. The sample consisted of blood. These receptors were collected from a man aged 40-49 years with Graves' ophthalmopathy.

The gene calls are TRBV6-2 or TRBV6-3 and TRBJ2-7; D might be TRBD1 (5 bases). The CDR3 extends over 14 amino acids. Germline CDR1 MNHEY, CDR2 SVGEGT. Trimming removed 4 bases from V and 2 bases from J, with 12 bases in between. The CDR3 DNA reads TGTGCCAGCAGTTCCCAGGGTAGGACCTACGAGCAGTACTTC. It translates to CASSSQGRTYEQYF.

The table lists this clonotype with many counts. The chain links TRBV13 to TRBJ1-1; 8 bases match TRBD1. The CDR3 is made up of 14 amino acids. CDR1 and CDR2 from the germline V gene are PRHDT and FYEKMQ (reference sequence). The ends lost 7 bases at V and 6 bases at J; junction bases unmatched: 10. The CDR3 DNA is TGTGCCAGCATGCAGGGGGCGATGGGGGCTGAAGCTTTCTTT. As protein: CASMQGAMGAEAFF.